The 30 T cell receptor beta chains presented below share a single source sample, sequenced in a study of T cell responses to AZD1222 COVID-19 vaccine. Here immunoSEQ multiplex PCR was the method, and the copy in TCRdb shows in-frame clones only, minus some. The table lists approximately 99,000 clones, approximately 90% of them singletons. The specimen was peripheral blood, collected 28 days after the second AZD1222 dose. Every receptor here comes from an adult who received the AZD1222 COVID-19 vaccine.

The CDR3 bases are TGTGCCAGCAGCCCCGGACTAGCGGCCTACAATGAGCAGTTCTTC. This gives the protein CASSPGLAAYNEQFF. The chain couples TRBV6-4 to TRBJ2-1, with 10 bases matching TRBD2. Germline CDR1 reads MRHNA; CDR2 reads SNTAGT. J was trimmed by 2 bases and V by 6 bases; bases with no gene match: 4. The CDR3 totals 15 residues.

CDR3 in amino acids: CASTSGQSYEQYF. CDR3 DNA: TGTGCCAGCACCTCGGGACAGTCCTACGAGCAGTACTTC. The chain has TRBV28 and TRBJ2-7, with TRBD1 matching 7 bases. With V trimmed by 7 bases and J by 1 base, 4 bases remained unmatched. Germline CDR1 MDHEN, CDR2 SYDVKM. This CDR3 region has 13 residues.

The genes are TRBV9 and TRBJ2-1; TRBD2 might be the D (5 bases). Germline CDR1 and CDR2: SGDLS and YYNGEE. With 0 bases removed from V and 8 bases from J, the gap between germline ends came to 15 bases. This CDR3 is 15 amino acids long. For the CDR3, the DNA is TGTGCCAGCAGCGTAGCACCCTCGGGGATACATGAGCAGTTCTTC. The encoded protein is CASSVAPSGIHEQFF.

This chain links TRBV10-2 with TRBJ2-6, with TRBD1 identical over 7 bases. V shed 0 bases and J 2 bases; nucleotides not matched to a gene: 7. Germline assignment: CDR1 WSHSY and CDR2 SAAADI. The length of the CDR3 is 18 residues. The CDR3 DNA reads as TGCGCCAGCAGTGAGTCGAGGGCAGGGGGTCCTGGGGCCAACGTCCTGACTTTC. Its translation is CASSESRAGGPGANVLTF.

V is TRBV7-2 and J is TRBJ2-2, with a possible D match to TRBD2 (6 bases). Germline CDR1 and CDR2: SGHTA and FQGNSA. CDR3 length: 17 amino acids. V lost 1 base and J lost 1, with 13 bases in between. The DNA for the CDR3 is TGTGCCAGCAGCTTAGTCTCCCAGCGGGTGAACACCGGGGAGCTGTTTTTT. Protein: CASSLVSQRVNTGELFF.

This sequence joins TRBV2 and TRBJ1-1, with D possibly TRBD1 on 6 matching bases. The CDR3 contains 13 residues. CDR1 and CDR2 from the germline V gene are SNHLY and FYNNEI. With 2 bases removed from V and 5 bases from J, the gap between germline ends came to 9 bases. In DNA, the CDR3 is TGTGCCAGCAGTGAACAGGGGTGGACTGAAGCTTTCTTT. Protein: CASSEQGWTEAFF.

The chain carries TRBV28 and TRBJ2-1, with 10 bases aligning to TRBD2. The junction had 8 bases not matched to a gene; V was cut back by 3 bases and J by 3 bases. Germline V gives CDR1 MDHEN, CDR2 SYDVKM. This CDR3 comprises 17 residues. The CDR3 DNA is TGTGCCAGCAGTTTGAGCAACGGACTAGCGGTCTACAATGAGCAGTTCTTC. Translation gives CASSLSNGLAVYNEQFF.

This chain uses TRBV7-2 with TRBJ1-2, with 7 nucleotides matching TRBD1. In germline, CDR1 is SGHTA, CDR2 FQGNSA. V was pared by 5 bases and J by 4 bases, with 10 bases of the junction left unmatched. This CDR3 comprises 15 residues. The CDR3 DNA sequence: TGTGCCAGCAGCGCTCGAACAGGGGCGGGCTATGGCTACACCTTC. As protein: CASSARTGAGYGYTF.

This chain connects TRBV29-1 to TRBJ1-3; maybe TRBD1 (5 bases). The CDR3 covers 14 residues. The germline gives CDR1 SQVTM, CDR2 ANQGSEA. V gave up 4 bases and J gave up 4 bases, with 14 bases separating them. DNA of the CDR3: TGCAGCGTTGGCCGGGGGTTAGCAGGAAACACCATATATTTT. This gives the protein CSVGRGLAGNTIYF.

This chain uses TRBV10-3 with TRBJ1-5; D call uncertain. The V end was cut by 10 bases, the J end by 4 bases, with 17 bases between. Germline CDR1 ENHRY, CDR2 SYGVKD. The CDR3 spans 14 residues. DNA for the CDR3: TGTGCCACCAAAAGCGGGGAGAGAAATCAGCCCCAGCATTTT. It specifies CATKSGERNQPQHF.

This clone is labeled as medium-sized. J is TRBJ1-5 and V is TRBV15; 7 positions agree with TRBD1. This CDR3 is built from 15 residues. The trim removed 5 bases at V and 2 bases at J, leaving 6 bases unmatched. Germline CDR1 and CDR2: LNHNV and YYDKDF (reference sequence). The chain's CDR3 is CATSPRQGGNQPQHF. The CDR3 DNA reads TGTGCCACCAGCCCTAGACAGGGAGGCAATCAGCCCCAGCATTTT.

The rearrangement uses TRBV27 and TRBJ1-4, with 7 bases aligning to TRBD1. V shed 5 bases and J 7 bases; nucleotides not matched to a gene: 4. This CDR3 contains 13 residues. The germline CDR1 and CDR2 sequences are MNHEY and SMNVEV (reference sequence). CDR3 loop: CASSPRQGEKLFF. CDR3 nucleotides: TGTGCCAGCAGTCCCCGACAGGGTGAAAAACTGTTTTTT.

The chain carries TRBV5-1 and TRBJ2-1; D possibly corresponds to TRBD1 (6 bases). The CDR3 extends over 14 amino acids. CDR1 is SGHRS and CDR2 is YFSETQ in the germline V gene. V was clipped by 4 bases and J by 9 bases, with 17 bases between them. CDR3 bases: TGCGCCAGCAGCCGCGCAGGGGCGCAAGGTGAGCAGTTCTTC. Its protein product is CASSRAGAQGEQFF. The complete variable domain, with remaining parts taken from reference TRBV5-1 and TRBJ2-1, reads KAGVTQTPRYLIKTRGQQVTLSCSPISGHRSVSWYQQTPGQGLQFLFEYFSETQRNKGNFPGRFSGRQFSNSRSEMNVSTLELGDSALYLCASSRAGAQGEQFFGPGTRLTVL.

The J gene is TRBJ2-7, the V gene TRBV20-1, with a weak D call TRBD2 (5 bases). CDR1 is DFQATT, CDR2 SNEGSKA, per germline (reference sequence). The length of the CDR3 is 16 residues. Trimming pared 3 bases from V and 3 bases from J, leaving 21 bases between. This CDR3 reads CSASRPGGFPLYEQYF. The CDR3 coding sequence is TGCAGTGCTAGTCGCCCGGGCGGGTTCCCCCTCTACGAGCAGTACTTC.

The table lists this clone with a count of one. The chain uses TRBV29-1 and TRBJ2-3; 9 nucleotides align to TRBD1. The CDR3 length is 14 residues. V lost 6 bases and J lost 0; bases outside the gene matches: 4. CDR1 is SQVTM and CDR2 is ANQGSEA in the germline V gene. CDR3 protein: CSVRQGVSTDTQYF. In nucleotides, the CDR3 is TGCAGCGTGCGACAGGGGGTTAGCACAGATACGCAGTATTTT.

For this clone: The sample contains more than one DNA sequence encoding this CDR3. The chain is built from TRBV7-9 and TRBJ2-7; D possibly corresponds to TRBD1 (5 bases). Germline CDR1 reads SEHNR; CDR2 reads FQNEAQ (reference sequence). Between the trimmed V and J ends, which lost 3 bases and 5 bases, there was a span of 8 bases. The CDR3 runs 12 residues. The CDR3 region is CASSLLGDEQYF. CDR3 in DNA: TGTGCCAGCAGCTTGCTAGGGGACGAGCAGTACTTC.

V and J are TRBV4-3 and TRBJ2-1, with D perhaps TRBD2 (5 bases). The CDR3 extends over 16 amino acids. Germline-derived CDR1 and CDR2 are LGHNA and YSLEER. Trimming removed 3 bases from V and 2 bases from J, with 14 bases in between. Written as DNA, the CDR3 is TGCGCCAGCAGCCAGGGCACGGACTTTCCCTACAATGAGCAGTTCTTC. It codes for CASSQGTDFPYNEQFF.

This chain joins TRBV2 and TRBJ1-2, with D possibly matching TRBD1 (5 bases). The CDR3 covers 15 residues. Trimming stripped 3 bases from V and 8 bases from J, with 19 bases between. Germline loops: CDR1 SNHLY, CDR2 FYNNEI. The CDR3 sequence is CASSEGGARASGYTF. The DNA for the CDR3 is TGTGCCAGCAGTGAGGGCGGAGCCAGGGCTTCGGGCTACACCTTC.

The rearrangement uses TRBV7-9 and TRBJ2-3; no firm D call. The V end lost 5 bases, the J end lost 4 bases, and 16 bases lay between the germline ends. This CDR3 contains 15 residues. From germline, CDR1 is SEHNR and CDR2 FQNEAQ (reference sequence). CDR3 loop: CASSPALNGADTQYF. CDR3 nucleotide sequence: TGTGCCAGCAGCCCGGCCCTAAATGGGGCAGATACGCAGTATTTT.

J is TRBJ1-5 and V is TRBV6-5; 10 bases map to TRBD1. Germline values: CDR1 MNHEY, CDR2 SVGAGI. J was trimmed by 9 bases and V by 4 bases; bases with no gene match: 6. CDR3 length: 14 amino acids. For the CDR3, the DNA is TGTGCCAGCAGTTTGACAGGGGGCAGGGGGCCCCAGCATTTT. This sequence encodes CASSLTGGRGPQHF.

This clone was recorded only once. CDR3 loop: CASRRTSGSEYNEQFF. The CDR3 DNA sequence: TGTGCCAGCAGGCGGACTAGCGGGAGTGAATACAATGAGCAGTTCTTC. This sequence joins TRBV7-9 and TRBJ2-1; TRBD2 agrees at 13 bases. This CDR3 region has 16 residues. V lost 6 bases and J lost 4; bases outside the gene matches: 6. CDR1 and CDR2 (germline): SEHNR, FQNEAQ (reference sequence). Full variable domain (outside the CDR3, taken from reference TRBV7-9 and TRBJ2-1): DTGVSQNPRHKITKRGQNVTFRCDPISEHNRLYWYRQTLGQGPEFLTYFQNEAQLEKSRLLSDRFSAERPKGSFSTLEIQRTEQGDSAMYLCASRRTSGSEYNEQFFGPGTRLTVL.

The genes are TRBV4-2 and TRBJ2-1; 9 positions match TRBD2. The length of the CDR3 is 18 residues. Trimming took 0 bases from V and 4 from J; bases not matched to a gene: 10. Germline values: CDR1 LGHNA, CDR2 YNFKEQ. The CDR3 region has the DNA TGTGCCAGCAGCCAAGACCCCGTGGGTAGCGGGGGATACAATGAGCAGTTCTTC. Translated: CASSQDPVGSGGYNEQFF.

This clone appeared a few times. V usage is TRBV7-2 and J usage is TRBJ1-2; D possibly corresponds to TRBD1 (5 bases). CDR3 length equals 14 residues. CDR1 and CDR2 from the germline V gene are SGHTA and FQGNSA. V dropped 8 bases and J dropped 2 bases, with 15 bases sitting between them. CDR3 residues: CASVQQGVNYGYTF. The CDR3 nucleotides read TGTGCCAGCGTACAGCAGGGCGTAAACTATGGCTACACCTTC.

The chain couples TRBV29-1 to TRBJ2-2; 7 bases map to TRBD1. Germline values: CDR1 SQVTM, CDR2 ANQGSEA. The CDR3 loop spans 12 amino acids. The ends lost 7 bases at V and 6 bases at J; junction bases unmatched: 5. The CDR3 DNA reads as TGCAGCGGTGGACAGGTCCCCGGGGAGCTGTTTTTT. It encodes CSGGQVPGELFF.

The genes are TRBV9 and TRBJ2-7, with D possibly matching TRBD2 (5 bases). The CDR3 length is 15 residues. The V end was cut by 0 bases, the J end by 0 bases, with 10 bases between. CDR1 is SGDLS and CDR2 is YYNGEE in the germline V gene. The CDR3 here is CASSVGEGSSYEQYF. The CDR3 DNA sequence: TGTGCCAGCAGCGTAGGCGAGGGCAGCTCCTACGAGCAGTACTTC. Full variable domain (rest looked up from reference TRBV9 and TRBJ2-7): DSGVTQTPKHLITATGQRVTLRCSPRSGDLSVYWYQQSLDQGLQFLIQYYNGEERAKGNILERFSAQQFPDLHSELNLSSLELGDSALYFCASSVGEGSSYEQYFGPGTRLTVT.

The rearrangement links TRBV27 to TRBJ2-3, with D maybe TRBD2 (6 bases). V was shortened by 8 bases and J by 6 bases, with 12 bases between the two germline ends. The CDR3 spans 12 residues. Germline CDR1 is MNHEY and CDR2 is SMNVEV (reference sequence). The CDR3 coding sequence is TGTGCCAGCGGAGGACGGGGGGATACGCAGTATTTT. Translated: CASGGRGDTQYF.

The rearrangement joins TRBV9 to TRBJ2-1; a possible D gene is TRBD2 (6 bases). V shed 0 bases and J shed 0 bases, with 13 bases lying between them. Germline loops: CDR1 SGDLS, CDR2 YYNGEE. CDR3 size: 17 residues. The CDR3 spells CASSVGGGVSSYNEQFF. Here the CDR3 DNA reads TGTGCCAGCAGCGTAGGGGGCGGGGTCAGCTCCTACAATGAGCAGTTCTTC.

The V gene is TRBV19, the J gene TRBJ2-3; TRBD2 might be the D (6 bases). The CDR3 totals 16 residues. Per germline, CDR1 LNHDA and CDR2 SQIVND (reference sequence). Trimming took off 4 bases at V and 3 bases at J, with 17 bases between the two ends. The CDR3 DNA sequence: TGTGCCAGTAGTAGACTCGGGGGAGAGGTAACAGATACGCAGTATTTT. This translates into CASSRLGGEVTDTQYF.

This chain connects TRBV13 to TRBJ2-1, with 9 bases aligning to TRBD2. This CDR3 has 17 residues. V lost 5 bases, J lost 2 bases, and 10 bases stayed unmatched. The V gene's germline CDR1 is PRHDT and CDR2 FYEKMQ (reference sequence). CDR3 amino acids: CASSRRLADNTYNEQFF. The CDR3 DNA is TGTGCCAGCAGCCGTCGACTAGCGGATAACACCTACAATGAGCAGTTCTTC.

The rearrangement links TRBV30 to TRBJ1-3; the D is unclear. Trimming removed 1 base at V and 4 bases at J, with 11 bases between. This CDR3 has 14 amino acids. Germline assignment: CDR1 GTSNPN and CDR2 SVGIG (reference sequence). This CDR3 reads CAWSAGPWGNTIYF. DNA for the CDR3: TGTGCCTGGAGTGCCGGCCCCTGGGGAAACACCATATATTTT. Full variable domain (remainder filled in from reference TRBV30 and TRBJ1-3): SQTIHQWPATLVQPVGSPLSLECTVEGTSNPNLYWYRQAAGRGLQLLFYSVGIGQISSEVPQNLSASRPQDRQFILSSKKLLLSDSGFYLCAWSAGPWGNTIYFGEGSWLTVV.